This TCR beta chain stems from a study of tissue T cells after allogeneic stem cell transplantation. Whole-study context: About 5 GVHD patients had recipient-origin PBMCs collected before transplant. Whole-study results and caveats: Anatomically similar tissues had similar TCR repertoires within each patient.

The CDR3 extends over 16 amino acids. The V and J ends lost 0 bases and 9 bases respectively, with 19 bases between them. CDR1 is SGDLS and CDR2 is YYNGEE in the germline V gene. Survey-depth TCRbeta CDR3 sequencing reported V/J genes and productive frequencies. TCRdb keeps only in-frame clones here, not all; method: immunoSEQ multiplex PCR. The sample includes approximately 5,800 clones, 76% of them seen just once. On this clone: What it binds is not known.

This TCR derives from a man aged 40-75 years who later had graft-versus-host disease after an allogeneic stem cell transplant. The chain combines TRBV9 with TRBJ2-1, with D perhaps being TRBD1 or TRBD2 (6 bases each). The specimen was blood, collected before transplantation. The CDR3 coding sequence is TGTGCCAGCAGCGTAGGCGGTCTAAGCGGAGGGGGTGAGCAGTTCTTC. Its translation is CASSVGGLSGGGEQFF.